The present TCR beta chain was sequenced within a study of T cells in Graves' hyperthyroidism and ophthalmopathy. Study-wide results and caveats: Ophthalmopathy was told apart from stable hyperthyroidism by a 13 V-J model.

Amplified TCR beta CDR3 regions came from RNA transcripts. First-round RT-PCR of the TCR CDR3 relied on the HTBI primer set. In TCRdb, the multiplex PCR reads were re-called with MiXCR into one record per CDR3 protein. The profile shows hundreds of thousands of distinct CDR3 sequences, approximately 15% of them singletons. This clonotype was observed many times. The antigen is unknown. The study enrolled patients aged 18 to 65 with newly diagnosed hyperthyroidism of under 2 months' duration. In making diagnoses, clinical symptoms, serum thyroxine and TRAb, thyroid ultrasound and orbital computed tomography were all used. Trimming took off 0 bases at V and 8 bases at J, with 14 bases between the two ends. Germline V lookup: CDR1 SGHTA, CDR2 FQGNSA. The CDR3 sequence is 15 residues long.

The receptor comes from a woman younger than 30 with Graves' hyperthyroidism that later progressed to Graves' ophthalmopathy. The sample consisted of blood. J is TRBJ2-1 and V is TRBV7-2; D may match TRBD1 or TRBD2 (5 bases each). The CDR3 sequence is CASSLARFRGDEQFF. The CDR3 bases are TGTGCCAGCAGCTTAGCGCGGTTCCGAGGGGATGAGCAGTTCTTC.